A single sample is the source of the 18 T cell receptor beta chains below, sequenced in a study of PD-1 blockade in classical Hodgkin lymphoma. Every patient had relapsed following autologous stem cell transplantation, and cohorts differed in brentuximab vedotin exposure. Using immunoSEQ multiplex PCR, the repertoire was profiled, and TCRdb retains in-frame clones only, with some absent. The sample lists just under 45,000 clones; roughly three quarters were seen once. Specimen: peripheral blood mononuclear cells (PBMCs), collected before the second cycle of nivolumab. These TCRs come from a human donor with classical Hodgkin lymphoma.

This chain uses TRBV7-9 with TRBJ2-7; TRBD1 aligns across 9 bases. This CDR3 contains 15 residues. With 5 bases clipped from V and 7 bases from J, the junction kept 12 bases outside the gene matches. Germline loops: CDR1 SEHNR, CDR2 FQNEAQ (reference sequence). The CDR3 loop reads CASSPWTGEGGEQYF. For the CDR3, the DNA is TGTGCCAGCAGCCCATGGACAGGGGAAGGCGGGGAGCAGTACTTC.

The chain uses TRBV28 and TRBJ2-3, with D perhaps TRBD1 (8 bases). There are 15 residues in the CDR3. Looked up from germline, CDR1 is MDHEN and CDR2 is SYDVKM. V lost 4 bases and J lost 5, with 16 bases in between. The CDR3 reads CASSSLQGGRDTQYF. DNA of the CDR3: TGTGCCAGCAGTTCCCTACAGGGGGGGAGAGATACGCAGTATTTT. Looking up the rest from reference TRBV28 and TRBJ2-3 gives the full variable domain: DVKVTQSSRYLVKRTGEKVFLECVQDMDHENMFWYRQDPGLGLRLIYFSYDVKMKEKGDIPEGYSVSREKKERFSLILESASTNQTSMYLCASSSLQGGRDTQYFGPGTRLTVL.

This clone was seen just once. The chain has TRBV4-3 and TRBJ2-3, with 11 positions matching TRBD2. The CDR3 totals 16 residues. Germline V gene data show CDR1 as LGHNA and CDR2 as YSLEER. V lost 1 base to trimming and J lost 6 bases; unmatched junction nucleotides: 6. The CDR3 nucleotides are TGCGCCAGCAGCCAAGGAACTAGCGGGAGAGGTGATACGCAGTATTTT. Protein: CASSQGTSGRGDTQYF.

The chain recombines TRBV10-3 with TRBJ2-7; 7 nucleotides match TRBD1. Germline V CDR1 and CDR2: ENHRY, SYGVKD. This CDR3 region has 13 residues. V lost 10 bases to trimming and J lost 5 bases; unmatched junction nucleotides: 11. The CDR3 loop is CATRTGQVHEQYF. For the CDR3, the DNA is TGTGCCACCCGGACAGGACAGGTCCACGAGCAGTACTTC.

The J gene is TRBJ1-1, the V gene TRBV6-5; possible D gene TRBD1, 5 bases. The germline V and J ends were trimmed by 0 bases and 5 bases, with 10 bases remaining between them. The germline CDR1 and CDR2 sequences are MNHEY and SVGAGI. The CDR3 totals 14 residues. The CDR3 DNA sequence: TGTGCCAGCAGTTACTCTGAGGGGAGGACTGAAGCTTTCTTT. It specifies CASSYSEGRTEAFF.

The CDR3 sequence: CASSLPAQNTEAFF. CDR3 nucleotide sequence: TGCGCCAGCAGCTTACCAGCCCAGAACACTGAAGCTTTCTTT. The chain couples TRBV5-1 to TRBJ1-1; D not resolved. Germline V gene lookup returns CDR1 SGHRS and CDR2 YFSETQ. The ends were cut back, 2 bases at V and 1 base at J, with 9 bases in the middle. The CDR3 spans 14 residues.

The chain recombines TRBV28 with TRBJ2-5; D remains ambiguous. The CDR3 spans 10 residues. V lost 3 bases and J lost 5, with 1 base in between. From germline, CDR1 is MDHEN and CDR2 SYDVKM. The CDR3, as DNA: TGTGCCAGCAGTTTTGAGACCCAGTACTTC. Amino acid sequence: CASSFETQYF.

V and J are TRBV28 and TRBJ2-7, with 10 bases that match TRBD1. This CDR3 contains 13 residues. After removal of 8 bases from V and 6 bases from J, the junction contained 7 bases not matched to a gene. Looked up from germline, CDR1 is MDHEN and CDR2 is SYDVKM. This CDR3 reads CASRFGTGVEQYF. The CDR3 DNA follows: TGTGCCAGCCGGTTTGGGACAGGGGTCGAGCAGTACTTC.

The V and J genes are TRBV29-1 and TRBJ2-3; 9 nucleotides align to TRBD2. The CDR3 loop spans 13 amino acids. Germline values: CDR1 SQVTM, CDR2 ANQGSEA. The V gene end was trimmed by 6 bases and the J gene end by 3 bases; junction bases not matched to a gene: 4. CDR3 region: CSVERGVTDTQYF. CDR3 DNA: TGCAGCGTGGAGCGGGGGGTAACAGATACGCAGTATTTT.

This clone was counted a few times. The chain couples TRBV18 to TRBJ1-1; 11 bases map to TRBD1. The CDR3 totals 18 residues. Germline-derived CDR1 and CDR2 are KGHSH and LQKENI. The J segment lost 3 bases and the V segment lost 3 bases, leaving 12 bases of the junction unmatched. The CDR3, as DNA: TGTGCCAGCTCACCCCTCGCGGTGAGGACAGGGGGCTACACTGAAGCTTTCTTT. Residues: CASSPLAVRTGGYTEAFF.

Relative to its sample, this clone is medium-sized. The rearrangement uses TRBV7-6 and TRBJ2-7; D unclear. Germline CDR1 SGHVS, CDR2 FNYEAQ. The CDR3 runs 13 residues. The V gene lost 1 base and the J gene lost 7 bases, with 11 bases spanning the gap. CDR3 DNA: TGTGCCAGCAGCTTAGGGTCCCATTCGGAGCAGTACTTC. It specifies CASSLGSHSEQYF. Supplemented by reference TRBV7-6 and TRBJ2-7, the full variable domain reads GAGVSQSPRYKVTKRGQDVALRCDPISGHVSLYWYRQALGQGPEFLTYFNYEAQQDKSGLPNDRFSAERPEGSISTLTIQRTEQRDSAMYRCASSLGSHSEQYFGPGTRLTVT.

The chain has TRBV13 and TRBJ1-2; TRBD1 matches 7 bases. Germline CDR1 and CDR2: PRHDT and FYEKMQ (reference sequence). Trimming removed 3 bases from V and 5 bases from J; junction bases left unmatched: 3. The CDR3 runs to 13 residues. The CDR3 DNA sequence: TGTGCCAGCAGCTTGGTACAGGGGTATGGCTACACCTTC. This encodes CASSLVQGYGYTF.

This clone was detected a few times. The genes are TRBV5-1 and TRBJ2-7, with 7 bases lining up with TRBD1. Germline V gene sequence: CDR1 SGHRS, CDR2 YFSETQ. This CDR3 is built from 13 residues. After removal of 5 bases from V and 0 bases from J, the junction contained 2 bases not matched to a gene. The CDR3 sequence: CASSGTASYEQYF. CDR3 nucleotides: TGCGCCAGCAGTGGGACAGCCTCCTACGAGCAGTACTTC.

The chain employs TRBV7-2 and TRBJ2-1; tentative D call: TRBD2 (5 bases). This CDR3 is built from 13 residues. Germline loops: CDR1 SGHTA, CDR2 FQGNSA. V gave up 6 bases and J gave up 7 bases, with 13 bases separating them. This CDR3 reads CASSSPTTNEQFF. The CDR3 bases are TGTGCCAGCAGTTCACCGACTACGAATGAGCAGTTCTTC.

This clone came up once. The chain carries TRBV23-1 and TRBJ2-5; the D gene is possibly TRBD1 (6 bases). TRBV23-1 is classed as an ORF, of uncertain function. Trimming removed 10 bases from V and 2 bases from J, with 26 bases in between. The CDR3 spans 17 residues. The CDR3 nucleotides read TGCGCCATCCCTCTCCAATACACTCGACAGGAACAAGAGACCCAGTACTTC. Its protein is CAIPLQYTRQEQETQYF.

This chain joins TRBV5-1 and TRBJ2-1, with D perhaps matching TRBD2 (5 bases). V dropped 4 bases and J dropped 10 bases, with 21 bases sitting between them. From germline, CDR1 is SGHRS and CDR2 YFSETQ. The CDR3 covers 15 residues. For the CDR3, the DNA is TGCGCCAGCAGCCCCTGGACTCCTGTGGCGGAGGAGCAGTTCTTC. It is translated as CASSPWTPVAEEQFF.

V and J are TRBV6-4 and TRBJ2-7; D not certain. This CDR3 has 16 amino acids. Trimming cost V 3 bases and J 5 bases, with 20 bases left between them. Germline V gene lookup returns CDR1 MRHNA and CDR2 SNTAGT. CDR3 amino acids: CASSDHRLLLGNEQYF. DNA of the CDR3: TGTGCCAGCAGTGATCATCGACTCCTATTAGGGAACGAGCAGTACTTC.

The chain employs TRBV19 and TRBJ1-2; perhaps TRBD1 as D (5 bases). Trimming left V 7 bases short and J 3 bases short, with 12 bases between. The CDR3 length is 13 residues. From germline, CDR1 is LNHDA and CDR2 SQIVND (reference sequence). CDR3 loop: CASTMGTYYGYTF. The CDR3 DNA sequence: TGTGCCAGTACCATGGGGACCTACTATGGCTACACCTTC. Variable domain in full (rest from reference TRBV19 and TRBJ1-2): DGGITQSPKYLFRKEGQNVTLSCEQNLNHDAMYWYRQDPGQGLRLIYYSQIVNDFQKGDIAEGYSVSREKKESFPLTVTSAQKNPTAFYLCASTMGTYYGYTFGSGTRLTVV.